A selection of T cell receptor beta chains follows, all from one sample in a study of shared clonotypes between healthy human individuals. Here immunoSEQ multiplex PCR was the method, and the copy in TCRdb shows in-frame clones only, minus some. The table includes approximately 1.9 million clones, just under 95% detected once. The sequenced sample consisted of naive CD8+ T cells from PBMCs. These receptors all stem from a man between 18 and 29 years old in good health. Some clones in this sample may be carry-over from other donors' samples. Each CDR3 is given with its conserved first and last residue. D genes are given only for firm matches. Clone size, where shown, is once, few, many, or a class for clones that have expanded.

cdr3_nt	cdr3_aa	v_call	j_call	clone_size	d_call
TGTGCCAGCATTCCCGACAGGGGGCACTCAGATACGCAGTATTTT	CASIPDRGHSDTQYF	TRBV2	TRBJ2-3	NA	TRBD1
TGTGCCAGCAGTTTATTTCTTGGGTCAGGGGCCGAAGCTTTCTTT	CASSLFLGSGAEAFF	TRBV27	TRBJ1-1	NA	NA
TGTGCCAGCAGTGAAGCGCTTCCCAGTCTTAATGAAAAACTGTTTTTT	CASSEALPSLNEKLFF	TRBV2	TRBJ1-4	NA	NA
TGTGCCAGCAGCCCCGGCCGATCCGGGCTCGTCTCCTACGAGCAGTACTTC	CASSPGRSGLVSYEQYF	TRBV7-9	TRBJ2-7	NA	NA
TGTGCCATCAGTGAGGGCCCCCCGAGCTCCTACAATGAGCAGTTCTTC	CAISEGPPSSYNEQFF	TRBV10-3	TRBJ2-1	NA	NA
TGTGCCAGCGGAATAGCGGGATTTAACAATGAGCAGTTCTTC	CASGIAGFNNEQFF	TRBV27	TRBJ2-1	NA	TRBD2
TGTGCCAGCAGCTCGTCGGAGGCCAACGTCCTGACTTTC	CASSSSEANVLTF	TRBV5-4	TRBJ2-6	NA	NA
TGTGCCAGCAGCGTAGGGGGACCTGGGGCCAACGTCCTGACTTTC	CASSVGGPGANVLTF	TRBV9	TRBJ2-6	NA	NA
TGTGCCAGCAGCTCACTAGCGCGTACCACAGATACGCAGTATTTT	CASSSLARTTDTQYF	TRBV7-9	TRBJ2-3	NA	TRBD2
TGTGCCAGCAGCAAAGGGTGCTGGGGAAACACCATATATTTT	CASSKGCWGNTIYF	TRBV21-1	TRBJ1-3	once	NA
TGCAGCGTTAATGGACTACTAGGCAACAATGAGCAGTTCTTC	CSVNGLLGNNEQFF	TRBV29-1	TRBJ2-1	NA	NA
TGTGCCAGCAGTGAAGGGGCCGCGGGACAAGGGGGCTATGGCTACACCTTC	CASSEGAAGQGGYGYTF	TRBV2	TRBJ1-2	NA	NA
TGTGCCAGCAGTTACTCCGGGACCGGGGGCGATTATGGCTACACCTTC	CASSYSGTGGDYGYTF	TRBV6-6	TRBJ1-2	NA	NA
TGTGCCAGCAGCAAGGGGATCTCTGGAAACACCATATATTTT	CASSKGISGNTIYF	TRBV9	TRBJ1-3	NA	NA
TGTGCCAGCAGTGTGACTAGCGGGGAAACCTACGAGCAGTACTTC	CASSVTSGETYEQYF	TRBV27	TRBJ2-7	NA	TRBD2
TGTGCCAGCAGCCTCACAAGGGACTCCCAGAACACCGGGGAGCTGTTTTTT	CASSLTRDSQNTGELFF	TRBV9	TRBJ2-2	NA	NA
TGTGCCATCAGTGGAGGCGCAGTCTCCTACGAGCAGTACTTC	CAISGGAVSYEQYF	TRBV10-3	TRBJ2-7	NA	NA
TGTGCCAGCAGGTCGCTCAATACAGATACGCAGTATTTT	CASRSLNTDTQYF	TRBV27	TRBJ2-3	NA	NA
TGTGCCAGCACTCAAAGGTTGACAGGGACCGAGCAGTACTTC	CASTQRLTGTEQYF	TRBV6-1	TRBJ2-7	NA	TRBD1
TGTGCCAGCAGCTCCGTCGGGTGGGACGGATTCAATGAGCAGTTCTTC	CASSSVGWDGFNEQFF	TRBV5-4	TRBJ2-1	NA	NA
TGTGCCAGTAGTAGGGTCAGGGACATGAACACTGAAGCTTTCTTT	CASSRVRDMNTEAFF	TRBV19	TRBJ1-1	NA	NA
TGTGCCAGCAGTACCCGAATCCCCCGGACTAGAGACAATGAGCAGTTCTTC	CASSTRIPRTRDNEQFF	TRBV27	TRBJ2-1	NA	TRBD2
TGTGCCAGCAGTCGACCCGGGACCCAAAGCAGCTCCTACAATGAGCAGTTCTTC	CASSRPGTQSSSYNEQFF	TRBV11-2	TRBJ2-1	NA	NA
TGCAGCGTTGAGGGGGACAGGGGCTCGAGGGAGCAGTACTTC	CSVEGDRGSREQYF	TRBV29-1	TRBJ2-7	NA	TRBD1
TGTGCCTGGAGTGCTTACCATGGCCCCTATAGCACAGATACGCAGTATTTT	CAWSAYHGPYSTDTQYF	TRBV30	TRBJ2-3	NA	NA
TGTGCCAGCAGCCCCCGGGACAGAATAAATTCACCCCTCCACTTT	CASSPRDRINSPLHF	TRBV7-9	TRBJ1-6	NA	TRBD1
TGTGCCAGCAGCCCTTCCTTCAATCAGCCCCAGCATTTT	CASSPSFNQPQHF	TRBV7-2	TRBJ1-5	NA	NA
TGTGCCAGCAGCTTTCCGTCGAACACCGGGGAGCTGTTTTTT	CASSFPSNTGELFF	TRBV7-9	TRBJ2-2	NA	NA
TGTGCCAGTAGTGCGTCAGGGGCCTTGAACACTGAAGCTTTCTTT	CASSASGALNTEAFF	TRBV19	TRBJ1-1	NA	NA
TGTGCCAGCAGCTTGTTTACGGGAGGTCTGCACGAGCAGTACTTC	CASSLFTGGLHEQYF	TRBV5-4	TRBJ2-7	NA	TRBD2
TGTGCCAGCAGCTTAGGGACAGGGGGCAACACTGAAGCTTTCTTT	CASSLGTGGNTEAFF	TRBV11-2	TRBJ1-1	NA	TRBD1
TGTGCCAGCAGTTACTCGCAGGGGGCGAGGTATGGCTACACCTTC	CASSYSQGARYGYTF	TRBV6-5	TRBJ1-2	NA	TRBD1
TGTGCCAGCAGTTCCGATACAGGGGAGGTTGGAAACACCATATATTTT	CASSSDTGEVGNTIYF	TRBV6-5	TRBJ1-3	NA	TRBD1
TGTGCCAGCAGTTGGGAGACTAGCTCCGGGGAGCTGTTTTTT	CASSWETSSGELFF	TRBV6-5	TRBJ2-2	NA	TRBD2
TGTGCCAGCAGCCAAGAGCGCAGGACCTCCTACGAGCAGTACTTC	CASSQERRTSYEQYF	TRBV27	TRBJ2-7	NA	NA
TGCGCCAGCAGCTTGGATGGCTCCACCGGGTACGAGCAGTACTTC	CASSLDGSTGYEQYF	TRBV5-1	TRBJ2-7	NA	NA
TGTGCCAGTAGTATAGTCGACAGGGGCAGCCAGCCCCAGCATTTT	CASSIVDRGSQPQHF	TRBV19	TRBJ1-5	NA	TRBD1
TGTGCCAGCTCACCAGGGGCGGAGGCTTTTACAGATACGCAGTATTTT	CASSPGAEAFTDTQYF	TRBV18	TRBJ2-3	NA	NA
TGTGCCATCAGTGAGGGTCGGGAGGGCCCCGTAAAGCAGTACTTC	CAISEGREGPVKQYF	TRBV10-3	TRBJ2-7	NA	TRBD2
TGTGCCAGCAGCTTAGCCCCCAGCGGGACTGAGGGTACAGATACGCAGTATTTT	CASSLAPSGTEGTDTQYF	TRBV13	TRBJ2-3	NA	TRBD2
TGTGCCAGCAGCCAACCCACCGACAGGGAGGGCTACGAGCAGTACTTC	CASSQPTDREGYEQYF	TRBV28	TRBJ2-7	once	NA
TGTGCCAGCGGAATTCAAGGGGGCCCGATTGCTGGCTACACCTTC	CASGIQGGPIAGYTF	TRBV7-3	TRBJ1-2	NA	TRBD1
TGTGCCAGCACGCTTCCGGGGGGGGAGCTGTTTTTT	CASTLPGGELFF	TRBV27	TRBJ2-2	NA	NA
TGCGCCAGCAGCCAATTAGCGGGAGAGAACGAGCAGTACTTC	CASSQLAGENEQYF	TRBV4-1	TRBJ2-7	NA	TRBD2
TGCGCCAGCAGTGAGTCGAAATACGGAGAGCAGTACTTC	CASSESKYGEQYF	TRBV10-1	TRBJ2-7	NA	NA
TGTGCCAGCAGCCCCCCCCTAGGAAACGGCAGATACTCCTACGAGCAGTACTTC	CASSPPLGNGRYSYEQYF	TRBV7-9	TRBJ2-7	NA	NA
TGTGCCAGCAGCCAGGGACTAGCGGTGGGGGACATTCAGTACTTC	CASSQGLAVGDIQYF	TRBV14	TRBJ2-4	NA	TRBD2